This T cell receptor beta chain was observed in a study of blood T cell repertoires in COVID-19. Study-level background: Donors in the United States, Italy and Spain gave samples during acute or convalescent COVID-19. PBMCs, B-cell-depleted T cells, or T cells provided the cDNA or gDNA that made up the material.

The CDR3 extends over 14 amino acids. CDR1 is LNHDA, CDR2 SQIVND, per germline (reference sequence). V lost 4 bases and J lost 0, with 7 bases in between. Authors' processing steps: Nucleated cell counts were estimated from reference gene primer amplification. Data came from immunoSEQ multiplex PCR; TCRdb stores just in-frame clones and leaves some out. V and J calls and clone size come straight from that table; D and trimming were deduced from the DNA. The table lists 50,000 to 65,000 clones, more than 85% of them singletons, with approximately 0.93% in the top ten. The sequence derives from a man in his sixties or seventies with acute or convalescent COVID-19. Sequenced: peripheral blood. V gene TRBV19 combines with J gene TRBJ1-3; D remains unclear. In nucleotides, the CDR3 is TGTGCCAGTAGTAGCGGTATCTCTGGAAACACCATATATTTT. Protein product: CASSSGISGNTIYF.